This entry concerns a single TCR beta chain. Its specific antigen is unknown. It has no much larger one-base neighbor in the sample; base qualities were not kept. This sample was included in a study of T cell repertoires in cytomegalovirus infection (dated by TCRdb to about 2019). For the study in its entirety: Recently identified HLA-C-restricted CMV epitopes, whose presentation resists viral immunomodulation, were targeted by peptide stimulations together with well-studied HLA-B-restricted epitopes. Donor HLA type was relevant to the analysis, as public TCR beta signatures indicated carriage of CMV infection together with the matching HLA type.

Summary of the overall study and its limitations: In both this cohort and an independent cohort of 350 to 400 donors, the cumulative frequency of public TCR beta family members distinguished carriers of CMV infection plus the relevant HLA type. The ex vivo response was dominated by HLA-C-restricted CMV-specific TCR beta clonotypes, which also provided the single most frequent clonotype in two of eight donors.

The intended sense of this specimen's treatment or condition label: in vitro stimulation with specific CMV peptide epitopes to enrich CMV-specific T cells. TCRdb lists the instrument as Illumina HiSeq 1500. The raw public data were reprocessed by TCRdb itself: fastp quality trimming at Q25, MiXCR clonotype calling, in-frame beta chains only. Every CDR3 protein is listed once, alongside the most common genes and DNA of its rows. A total of 680,000 or so distinct CDR3 sequences appear in this sample, around 30% of them only once. Clones ranked in the top ten supply about 20% of the sample. The cysteine opens and the phenylalanine closes a CDR3 of 13 amino acids. CDR3 DNA only is kept here, 39 bases in frame from base 1. Between the V and J ends, shortened by 6 bases and 4 bases respectively, the junction contains 15 bases. As encoded in the germline V gene (reference sequence), CDR1 is DFQATT while CDR2 is SNEGSKA.

The material sequenced was cultured PBMCs, taken from culture after CMV antigen stimulation. The receptor chain draws on TRBV20-1 and TRBJ2-5; TRBD2 might be the D gene, on 7 matching bases. The receptor's source is a human donor in good health (CMV status not recorded). Some clones in this sample may be carry-over from other donors' samples. The CDR3 reads as follows: CSAPSGGGETQYF. Read as DNA, the sequence is TGCAGTGCCCCTTCGGGGGGCGGAGAGACCCAGTACTTC.